One and the same sample provided the 32 T cell receptor beta chains below, sequenced in a study of blood T cell repertoires in COVID-19. Method: immunoSEQ multiplex PCR; TCRdb's copy keeps in-frame clones and lacks some. This repertoire shows over 45,000 clones, roughly 88% found once; its top ten account for around 53%. Sequences were obtained from peripheral blood. These receptors all stem from a man in his sixties or seventies with acute or convalescent COVID-19.

This chain connects TRBV4-3 to TRBJ1-1; tentatively, D is TRBD1 (6 bases). Trimming took off 5 bases at V and 6 bases at J, with 10 bases between the two ends. The CDR3 length is 12 residues. Germline V gene sequence: CDR1 LGHNA, CDR2 YSLEER. The CDR3 nucleotides are TGCGCCAGCAGCAAAGCAGGGGCTGAAGCTTTCTTT. The encoded protein is CASSKAGAEAFF.

The genes are TRBV7-2 and TRBJ2-3; D gene ambiguous. V was clipped by 3 bases and J by 5 bases, with 9 bases between them. This CDR3 region has 13 residues. Looked up from germline, CDR1 is SGHTA and CDR2 is FQGNSA. The CDR3 DNA follows: TGTGCCAGCAGCTTCTCCTATCAAGATACGCAGTATTTT. Residues: CASSFSYQDTQYF.

The chain combines TRBV4-1 with TRBJ2-7, with D perhaps TRBD1 (6 bases). V was clipped by 4 bases and J by 5 bases, with 21 bases between them. The CDR3 runs 16 residues. Germline CDR1 and CDR2: MGHRA and YSYEKL. The CDR3 here is CASSPLLNTGSHEQYF. DNA of the CDR3: TGCGCCAGCAGCCCCTTACTAAACACAGGGTCTCACGAGCAGTACTTC.

The chain has TRBV12-3 or TRBV12-4 and TRBJ2-5; a weak D match, TRBD2 (6 bases). V was clipped by 6 bases and J by 2 bases, with 10 bases between them. The CDR3 spans 13 residues. CDR3 protein: CASRDYLQETQYF. The CDR3 DNA follows: TGTGCCAGCAGGGACTATCTACAAGAGACCCAGTACTTC.

This chain's CDR3 is CASSATGGQNGYTF. The DNA of the CDR3 is TGTGCCAGCAGCGCAACAGGGGGGCAGAATGGCTACACCTTC. The chain links TRBV7-9 to TRBJ1-2; the match to TRBD1 covers 8 bases. V was pared by 5 bases and J by 6 bases, with 8 bases of the junction left unmatched. There are 14 residues in the CDR3. The germline CDR1 and CDR2 sequences are SEHNR and FQNEAQ (reference sequence).

In this sample, this clone turned up a few times. CDR3 DNA: TGTGCCAGTAGCGACAGGTATGACACTGAAGCTTTCTTT. Its translation is CASSDRYDTEAFF. The V gene is TRBV19, the J gene TRBJ1-1; D might be TRBD1 (6 bases). V was pared by 6 bases and J by 3 bases, with 11 bases between. In germline, CDR1 is LNHDA, CDR2 SQIVND (reference sequence). This CDR3 spans 13 amino acids.

The V call is TRBV27, the J call TRBJ1-2; 10 nucleotides match TRBD1. The germline V gene has CDR1 MNHEY and CDR2 SMNVEV (reference sequence). The CDR3 spans 12 residues. V dropped 5 bases and J dropped 7; count of bases not matched to a gene: 1. The CDR3 is CASSDRGLGYTF. The CDR3 bases are TGTGCCAGCAGTGACAGGGGGCTTGGCTACACCTTC.

J is TRBJ2-7 and V is TRBV5-1, with 10 bases identical to TRBD1. V lost 0 bases to trimming and J lost 6 bases; unmatched junction nucleotides: 6. Germline V CDR1 and CDR2: SGHRS, YFSETQ. This CDR3 contains 15 residues. This CDR3 is CASSLVGQGDSEQYF. The CDR3 DNA is TGCGCCAGCAGCTTGGTCGGACAGGGGGACAGCGAGCAGTACTTC.

This chain joins TRBV7-2 and TRBJ2-3, with D possibly matching TRBD1 (5 bases). With 2 bases removed from V and 2 bases from J, the gap between germline ends came to 8 bases. The CDR3 is 14 residues long. Germline assignment: CDR1 SGHTA and CDR2 FQGNSA. The CDR3 sequence is CASSLNRHTDTQYF. DNA of the CDR3: TGTGCCAGCAGCTTAAACAGGCACACAGATACGCAGTATTTT.

The V and J genes are TRBV5-1 and TRBJ1-5; the match to TRBD1 covers 9 bases. Germline V CDR1 and CDR2: SGHRS, YFSETQ. The V and J ends lost 4 bases and 6 bases, in that order; junction bases with no gene match: 11. This CDR3 has 16 residues. The CDR3, as DNA: TGCGCCAGCAGCCCTTCTGGGACAGGGAGTACTCAGCCCCAGCATTTT. This translates into CASSPSGTGSTQPQHF. Drawing the rest from reference TRBV5-1 and TRBJ1-5, the complete variable domain is KAGVTQTPRYLIKTRGQQVTLSCSPISGHRSVSWYQQTPGQGLQFLFEYFSETQRNKGNFPGRFSGRQFSNSRSEMNVSTLELGDSALYLCASSPSGTGSTQPQHFGDGTRLSIL.

The CDR3 sequence: CASSDIGQGRNSPLHF. The CDR3 DNA follows: TGTGCCAGCAGTGATATAGGACAGGGAAGGAATTCACCCCTCCACTTT. The rearrangement joins TRBV6-1 to TRBJ1-6; 8 positions agree with TRBD1. The CDR3 totals 16 residues. Germline V lookup: CDR1 MNHNS, CDR2 SASEGT. Unmatched junction bases numbered 8, after V lost 3 bases and J lost 7 bases.

This chain joins TRBV15 and TRBJ2-7; D perhaps matches TRBD1 (6 bases). V lost 1 base to trimming and J lost 2 bases, with 18 bases between them. This CDR3 has 17 amino acids. From germline, CDR1 is LNHNV and CDR2 YYDKDF (reference sequence). The CDR3 region has the DNA TGTGCCACCAGCAGAGGGGGGATTTCCAGGGGAGCCTACGAGCAGTACTTC. Amino acid sequence: CATSRGGISRGAYEQYF.

The rearrangement uses TRBV18 and TRBJ1-1; D is unclear. The germline CDR1 and CDR2 sequences are KGHSH and LQKENI. V was trimmed by 6 bases and J by 4 bases, leaving 12 bases between them. The CDR3 loop spans 13 amino acids. Written as DNA, the CDR3 is TGTGCCAGCTCGTTAGGGAGAGGCACTGAAGCTTTCTTT. Amino acids: CASSLGRGTEAFF.

This clone appeared a few times. The rearrangement uses TRBV7-9 and TRBJ1-2, with 8 bases that match TRBD1. CDR1 and CDR2 from the germline V gene are SEHNR and FQNEAQ (reference sequence). Trimming cost V 5 bases and J 3 bases; bases outside gene matches: 2. The CDR3 extends over 13 amino acids. This CDR3 reads CASSGQGDYGYTF. In DNA, the CDR3 is TGTGCCAGCAGCGGACAGGGCGACTATGGCTACACCTTC.

The J gene is TRBJ1-5, the V gene TRBV6-1, with D tentatively TRBD1 (6 bases). The germline V gene has CDR1 MNHNS and CDR2 SASEGT. Trimming took 2 bases from V and 2 from J, leaving 16 bases between them. This CDR3 comprises 17 residues. The chain's CDR3 is CASSERTVGVGNQPQHF. The CDR3 DNA reads TGTGCCAGCAGTGAACGGACAGTTGGGGTTGGCAATCAGCCCCAGCATTTT.

V is TRBV4-1 and J is TRBJ2-1, with D possibly matching TRBD2 (5 bases). Germline V gene data show CDR1 as MGHRA and CDR2 as YSYEKL. The germline V and J ends were trimmed by 2 bases and 13 bases, with 24 bases remaining between them. This CDR3 spans 16 amino acids. The DNA for the CDR3 is TGCGCCAGCAGCCAAAATGGGATCCCCGGAGGACGTGAACAGTTCTTC. Protein product: CASSQNGIPGGREQFF.

The chain combines TRBV30 with TRBJ2-1; D call uncertain. Between the trimmed V and J ends, which lost 0 bases and 1 base, there was a span of 10 bases. Germline lookup yields CDR1 GTSNPN and CDR2 SVGIG (reference sequence). There are 15 residues in the CDR3. CDR3 region: CAWSVDLTSYNEQFF. CDR3 sequence (DNA): TGTGCCTGGAGTGTTGACTTAACTTCCTACAATGAGCAGTTCTTC.

The rearrangement links TRBV30 to TRBJ2-7, with D perhaps TRBD1 or TRBD2 (5 bases each). Looked up from germline, CDR1 is GTSNPN and CDR2 is SVGIG (reference sequence). This CDR3 comprises 13 residues. V shed 5 bases and J shed 0 bases, with 11 bases lying between them. The CDR3 here is CAWEGLSSYEQYF. Here the CDR3 DNA reads TGTGCCTGGGAGGGGTTGAGCTCCTACGAGCAGTACTTC.

V and J are TRBV5-6 and TRBJ1-4; TRBD1 matches 9 bases. V shed 1 base, J shed 7 bases, and the junction held 2 bases outside the gene matches. CDR1 is SGHDT, CDR2 YYEEEE, per germline. This CDR3 contains 14 residues. The CDR3, as DNA: TGTGCCAGCAGCTTGACAGGGGGCCTTGAAAAACTGTTTTTT. It specifies CASSLTGGLEKLFF.

The chain recombines TRBV5-8 with TRBJ1-2, with 10 nucleotides matching TRBD1. V shed 4 bases and J 3 bases; nucleotides not matched to a gene: 9. The CDR3 is made up of 16 amino acids. CDR1 and CDR2 from the germline V gene are SGHTS and YDEGEE. CDR3 sequence: CASSHQYGTGDYGYTF. CDR3 nucleotide sequence: TGTGCCAGCAGCCACCAATACGGGACAGGGGACTATGGCTACACCTTC.

CDR3 coding DNA: TGTGCCAGCAGCCGGGACAGCTCTGGCGACGAGCAGTACTTC. Amino acids: CASSRDSSGDEQYF. The V and J genes are TRBV5-4 and TRBJ2-7; 7 nucleotides align to TRBD1. CDR1 is SGHNT, CDR2 YYREEE, per germline (reference sequence). This CDR3 contains 14 residues. The J segment lost 5 bases and the V segment lost 4 bases, leaving 9 bases of the junction unmatched.

The J gene is TRBJ1-5, the V gene TRBV7-2; D is possibly TRBD1 (5 bases). The CDR3 is 14 amino acids. Germline V gene data show CDR1 as SGHTA and CDR2 as FQGNSA. Deletions cut 3 bases from V and 4 bases from J, with 10 bases between. CDR3 sequence (DNA): TGTGCCAGCAGCTTTCAGGGCCCTAATCAGCCCCAGCATTTT. It codes for CASSFQGPNQPQHF.

The chain combines TRBV30 with TRBJ2-3; D is ambiguous. Trimming shortened V by 3 bases and J by 6 bases, and 7 bases separated the two germline ends. The germline V gene has CDR1 GTSNPN and CDR2 SVGIG (reference sequence). CDR3 size: 11 residues. CDR3 nucleotides: TGTGCCTGGAGAACGGTGGATACGCAGTATTTT. Protein product: CAWRTVDTQYF.

The chain employs TRBV5-6 and TRBJ2-1; D gene uncertain. Germline V gene lookup returns CDR1 SGHDT and CDR2 YYEEEE. V was cut by 0 bases and J by 5 bases, with 12 bases left in between. The CDR3 loop spans 15 amino acids. The CDR3 is CASSLALVQNNEQFF. The CDR3 coding sequence is TGTGCCAGCAGCTTGGCCCTCGTACAGAACAATGAGCAGTTCTTC. Drawing the rest from reference TRBV5-6 and TRBJ2-1, the complete variable domain is DAGVTQSPTHLIKTRGQQVTLRCSPKSGHDTVSWYQQALGQGPQFIFQYYEEEERQRGNFPDRFSGHQFPNYSSELNVNALLLGDSALYLCASSLALVQNNEQFFGPGTRLTVL.

The chain recombines TRBV2 with TRBJ2-5; tentative D call: TRBD2 (5 bases). V was clipped by 9 bases and J by 2 bases, with 19 bases between them. The germline CDR1 and CDR2 sequences are SNHLY and FYNNEI. CDR3 size: 15 residues. Written as DNA, the CDR3 is TGTGCCAGGTCTTTTAGTTCGGGGTTGCAAGAGACCCAGTACTTC. This sequence encodes CARSFSSGLQETQYF.

The chain uses TRBV29-1 and TRBJ1-5, with a possible D match to TRBD1 (5 bases). CDR3 size: 13 residues. The germline CDR1 and CDR2 sequences are SQVTM and ANQGSEA. V was pared by 5 bases and J by 5 bases, with 13 bases between. In nucleotides, the CDR3 is TGCAGCGTTCAGGGTCGGAGTGATCAGCCCCAGCATTTT. Its translation: CSVQGRSDQPQHF.

CDR3 residues: CASSPSPTGAYEGANVLTF. The CDR3 region has the DNA TGCGCCAGCAGTCCTAGCCCGACAGGGGCTTACGAAGGGGCCAACGTCCTGACTTTC. The J gene is TRBJ2-6, the V gene TRBV5-1, with 8 bases matching TRBD1. V was clipped by 5 bases and J by 4 bases; unmatched bases: 17. The CDR3 has 19 amino acids. Germline V lookup: CDR1 SGHRS, CDR2 YFSETQ.

The V call is TRBV5-1, the J call TRBJ1-1, with D possibly being TRBD1 (5 bases). The germline CDR1 and CDR2 sequences are SGHRS and YFSETQ. Trimming shortened V by 1 base and J by 4 bases, and 17 bases separated the two germline ends. The CDR3 is made up of 16 amino acids. The CDR3 DNA reads TGCGCCAGCAGCTTGCTGGCGGGAAATGGGGGCACTGAAGCTTTCTTT. Translation gives CASSLLAGNGGTEAFF.

CDR3 loop: CAIRRQMSTDTQYF. In nucleotides, the CDR3 is TGTGCCATCAGAAGACAGATGAGCACAGATACGCAGTATTTT. This chain uses TRBV10-3 with TRBJ2-3; tentative D call: TRBD1 (5 bases). Trimming shortened V by 6 bases and J by 0 bases, and 10 bases separated the two germline ends. The CDR3 runs 14 residues. Germline V lookup: CDR1 ENHRY, CDR2 SYGVKD.

The chain carries TRBV3-1 (or the pseudogene TRBV3-2) and TRBJ1-5; D uncertain. The V end lost 3 bases, the J end lost 1 base, and 16 bases lay between the germline ends. The CDR3 is 17 amino acids. Germline-derived CDR1 and CDR2 are LGHDT and YNNKEL (reference sequence). CDR3 residues: CASSQAVPSRSNQPQHF. As DNA, the CDR3 is TGTGCCAGCAGCCAGGCAGTCCCTAGTCGGAGCAATCAGCCCCAGCATTTT.

This rearrangement joins TRBV27 to TRBJ2-6; 11 bases map to TRBD1. V lost 6 bases to trimming and J lost 4 bases; unmatched junction nucleotides: 14. CDR3 length equals 19 residues. CDR1 is MNHEY and CDR2 is SMNVEV in the germline V gene (reference sequence). CDR3 nucleotides: TGTGCCAGCAGCTTTAACGCGGGACAGGGGGTATTGGGGGCCAACGTCCTGACTTTC. Its protein product is CASSFNAGQGVLGANVLTF. The full variable domain, completed using reference TRBV27 and TRBJ2-6, is EAQVTQNPRYLITVTGKKLTVTCSQNMNHEYMSWYRQDPGLGLRQIYYSMNVEVTDKGDVPEGYKVSRKEKRNFPLILESPSPNQTSLYFCASSFNAGQGVLGANVLTFGAGSRLTVL.

This clone was observed a handful of times. The chain recombines TRBV2 with TRBJ2-7; 11 bases fit TRBD2. The CDR3 consists of 13 residues. Per the germline V gene, CDR1 is SNHLY and CDR2 is FYNNEI. With V trimmed by 8 bases and J by 5 bases, 5 bases remained unmatched. CDR3 DNA sequence: TGTGCCAGCCAGGGACTAGCGGTCCACGAGCAGTACTTC. Amino acids: CASQGLAVHEQYF.